Below, 17 T cell receptor beta chains from the same sample are listed, as sequenced in a study of blood T cell repertoires in COVID-19. Using immunoSEQ multiplex PCR, the repertoire was profiled, and TCRdb retains in-frame clones only, with some absent. The table records fewer than 700,000 clones, about 89% of them present only once. Sequencing was carried out using peripheral blood. The origin of the receptors is a woman in her fifties or sixties with COVID-19, enrolled during active disease.

The chain joins TRBV5-1 to TRBJ2-7; maybe TRBD1 (6 bases). Germline CDR1 reads SGHRS; CDR2 reads YFSETQ. V lost 4 bases and J 10 bases, leaving 15 bases between the germline ends. This CDR3 has 12 amino acids. The CDR3 spells CASSPDSAEQYF. CDR3 DNA: TGCGCCAGCAGCCCGGACAGCGCGGAACAGTACTTC.

This chain joins TRBV6-5 and TRBJ1-1, with D maybe TRBD1 (6 bases). The CDR3 has 15 amino acids. V lost 6 bases and J 1 base, leaving 15 bases between the germline ends. The germline gives CDR1 MNHEY, CDR2 SVGAGI. The CDR3 here is CASRAGAARNTEAFF. The CDR3, as DNA: TGTGCCAGCAGGGCAGGGGCGGCTAGGAACACTGAAGCTTTCTTT.

The rearrangement uses TRBV24-1 and TRBJ1-2; TRBD1 matches 8 bases. The CDR3 spans 16 residues. V was pared by 3 bases and J by 7 bases, with 12 bases of the junction left unmatched. In germline, CDR1 is KGHDR, CDR2 SFDVKD. The CDR3: CATSDPRAGGASGYTF. CDR3 coding DNA: TGTGCCACCAGTGATCCCCGGGCAGGGGGCGCGAGTGGCTACACCTTC.

The chain uses TRBV3-1 (or the pseudogene TRBV3-2) and TRBJ1-1; D not resolved. The ends were cut back, 1 base at V and 0 bases at J, with 15 bases in the middle. Germline V gene lookup returns CDR1 LGHDT and CDR2 YNNKEL (reference sequence). The CDR3 length is 17 residues. The CDR3 protein is CASSQAAGTTLNTEAFF. CDR3 nucleotides: TGTGCCAGCAGCCAAGCCGCCGGAACTACACTGAACACTGAAGCTTTCTTT.

The sample holds a few counts of this clone. The chain is built from TRBV5-6 and TRBJ1-1; D perhaps matches TRBD1 (5 bases). Germline V lookup: CDR1 SGHDT, CDR2 YYEEEE. The V end lost 4 bases, the J end lost 0 bases, and 13 bases lay between the germline ends. The length of the CDR3 is 15 residues. The CDR3: CASSPLGGMNTEAFF. CDR3 nucleotides: TGTGCCAGCAGCCCCCTCGGGGGTATGAACACTGAAGCTTTCTTT.

The chain couples TRBV20-1 to TRBJ2-1; D is perhaps TRBD2 (5 bases). Germline values: CDR1 DFQATT, CDR2 SNEGSKA (reference sequence). The germline V and J ends were trimmed by 6 bases and 10 bases, with 13 bases remaining between them. This CDR3 is 11 amino acids long. CDR3 bases: TGCAGTGCATGGACTGGAGGCGAGCAGTTCTTC. Translation gives CSAWTGGEQFF.

CDR3 residues: CASSVSSGNTIYF. The CDR3 nucleotides are TGTGCCAGCAGCGTCAGCTCTGGAAACACCATATATTTT. The V call is TRBV6-5, the J call TRBJ1-3, with D hard to call. There are 13 residues in the CDR3. The V end was cut by 6 bases, the J end by 0 bases, with 6 bases between. The germline gives CDR1 MNHEY, CDR2 SVGAGI.

This chain joins TRBV14 and TRBJ1-2, with D tentatively TRBD1 (6 bases). Per the germline V gene, CDR1 is SGHDN and CDR2 is FVKESK. V was trimmed by 11 bases and J by 3 bases, leaving 19 bases between them. This CDR3 is 14 amino acids long. The CDR3 loop is CASRRGAGDYGYTF. CDR3 sequence (DNA): TGTGCCTCCCGGCGGGGGGCGGGCGACTATGGCTACACCTTC.

The gene calls are TRBV5-6 and TRBJ2-2; 9 nucleotides line up with TRBD2. This CDR3 is 16 amino acids long. Unmatched junction bases numbered 13, after V lost 4 bases and J lost 9 bases. Germline V lookup: CDR1 SGHDT, CDR2 YYEEEE. CDR3 residues: CASSRTSGPPDRELFF. Here the CDR3 DNA reads TGTGCCAGCAGCCGCACTAGCGGGCCTCCCGACCGGGAGCTGTTTTTT.

V usage is TRBV3-1 (or the pseudogene TRBV3-2) and J usage is TRBJ2-5, with D perhaps TRBD2 (6 bases). CDR3 length: 14 residues. Germline assignment: CDR1 LGHDT and CDR2 YNNKEL (reference sequence). Deletions cut 1 base from V and 2 bases from J, with 8 bases between. CDR3 protein: CASSQAGDQETQYF. DNA for the CDR3: TGTGCCAGCAGCCAAGCGGGGGATCAAGAGACCCAGTACTTC.

J is TRBJ2-4 and V is TRBV2; D is unclear. Trimming stripped 7 bases from V and 0 bases from J, with 7 bases between. The CDR3 extends over 13 amino acids. CDR1 and CDR2 from the germline V gene are SNHLY and FYNNEI. Here the CDR3 reads CASMILAKNIQYF. The CDR3 bases are TGTGCCAGCATGATACTAGCCAAAAACATTCAGTACTTC.

The chain couples TRBV21-1 to TRBJ2-5; the D call TRBD1 from the table was never checked on the DNA. TRBV21-1 is designated a pseudogene. The CDR3 extends over 16 amino acids. The CDR3 DNA reads TGTGCCAGCAAGGGACAGTGCCAAGGGTGGCAAGAGACCCAGTACTTC. This gives the protein CASKGQCQGWQETQYF.

This sequence joins TRBV29-1 and TRBJ2-1, with D maybe TRBD2 (6 bases). This CDR3 is built from 14 residues. Germline assignment: CDR1 SQVTM and CDR2 ANQGSEA. Trimming pared 4 bases from V and 2 bases from J, leaving 12 bases between. CDR3 amino acids: CSVVAGPAYNEQFF. As DNA, the CDR3 is TGCAGCGTTGTCGCGGGGCCCGCCTACAATGAGCAGTTCTTC.

The gene calls are TRBV2 and TRBJ2-3, with 7 bases lining up with TRBD2. The V gene end was trimmed by 4 bases and the J gene end by 2 bases; junction bases not matched to a gene: 3. Germline loops: CDR1 SNHLY, CDR2 FYNNEI. The CDR3 consists of 14 residues. The CDR3 nucleotides are TGTGCCAGCAGTGCGGGGGGTCCCACAGATACGCAGTATTTT. This encodes CASSAGGPTDTQYF. The full variable domain, completed using reference TRBV2 and TRBJ2-3, is EPEVTQTPSHQVTQMGQEVILRCVPISNHLYFYWYRQILGQKVEFLVSFYNNEISEKSEIFDDQFSVERPDGSNFTLKIRSTKLEDSAMYFCASSAGGPTDTQYFGPGTRLTVL.

V is TRBV4-1 and J is TRBJ1-2; 8 positions agree with TRBD1. The CDR3 is 15 residues long. The V segment lost 4 bases and the J segment 2 bases; nucleotides outside the gene matches: 6. The V gene's germline CDR1 is MGHRA and CDR2 YSYEKL. The CDR3 DNA reads as TGCGCCAGCAGCCCGGGACAGGAGTCGAACTATGGCTACACCTTC. It translates to CASSPGQESNYGYTF.

The rearrangement joins TRBV6-6 to TRBJ1-6; a weak D match, TRBD1 (5 bases). The CDR3 is made up of 14 amino acids. The V gene's germline CDR1 is MNHNY and CDR2 SVGAGI (reference sequence). The V gene lost 5 bases and the J gene lost 9 bases, with 14 bases spanning the gap. Here the CDR3 DNA reads TGTGCCAGCAGTGTAGACAGATACACTTCACCCCTCCACTTT. Translating it yields CASSVDRYTSPLHF.

This clone has a single count. The rearrangement joins TRBV5-6 to TRBJ2-1; D not resolved. Trimming stripped 5 bases from V and 6 bases from J, with 9 bases between. This CDR3 region has 12 residues. CDR1 is SGHDT, CDR2 YYEEEE, per germline. As DNA, the CDR3 is TGTGCCAGCAGATTGAACGGCAATGAGCAGTTCTTC. It is translated as CASRLNGNEQFF.